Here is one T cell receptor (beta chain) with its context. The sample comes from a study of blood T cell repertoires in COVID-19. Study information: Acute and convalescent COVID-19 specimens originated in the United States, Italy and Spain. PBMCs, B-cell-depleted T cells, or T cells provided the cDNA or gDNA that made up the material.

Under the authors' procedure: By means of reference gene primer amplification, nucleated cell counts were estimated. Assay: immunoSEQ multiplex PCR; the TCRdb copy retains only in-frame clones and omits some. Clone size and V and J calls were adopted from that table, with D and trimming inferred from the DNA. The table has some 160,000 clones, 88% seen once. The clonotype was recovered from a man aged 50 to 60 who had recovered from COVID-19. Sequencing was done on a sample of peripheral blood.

CDR3 in DNA: TGTGCCAGTAGTCCCCAAGGGGCTAGCACAGATACGCAGTATTTT. Translation gives CASSPQGASTDTQYF. The V and J genes are TRBV19 and TRBJ2-3; possible D gene TRBD1, 5 bases. Trimming pared 5 bases from V and 0 bases from J, leaving 12 bases between. Germline V gene sequence: CDR1 LNHDA, CDR2 SQIVND (reference sequence). The length of the CDR3 is 15 residues.